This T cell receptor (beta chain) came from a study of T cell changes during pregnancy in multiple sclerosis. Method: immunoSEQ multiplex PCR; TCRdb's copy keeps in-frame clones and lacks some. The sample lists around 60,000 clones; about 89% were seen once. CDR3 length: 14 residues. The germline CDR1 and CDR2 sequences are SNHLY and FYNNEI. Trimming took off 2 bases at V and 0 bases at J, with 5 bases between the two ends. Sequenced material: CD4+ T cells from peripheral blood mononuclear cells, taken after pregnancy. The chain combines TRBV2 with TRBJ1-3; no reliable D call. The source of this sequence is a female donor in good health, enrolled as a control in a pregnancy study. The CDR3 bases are TGTGCCAGCAGTGAACACGGCTCTGGAAACACCATATATTTT. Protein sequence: CASSEHGSGNTIYF.